This T cell receptor beta chain appears in the sequencing data of a study of CD8 T cells in ankylosing spondylitis. TCRdb reanalysed the 5' RACE reads using MiXCR and keeps one entry per CDR3 protein. Of about 340,000 distinct CDR3 sequences in the sample, roughly 15% are singletons; the top ten hold approximately 1%. Germline V lookup: CDR1 SNHLY, CDR2 FYNNEI. Germline trimming cut 6 bases from V and 6 bases from J; bases unmatched to any gene: 5. The CDR3 runs 14 residues. This clonotype was detected only a few times. The specimen was blood, either unsorted or a sorted T cell fraction (not recorded which). The genes are TRBV2 and TRBJ1-1, with TRBD1 matching 12 bases. This TCR was sampled from a male donor with ankylosing spondylitis or in good health (not recorded which). The CDR3 coding sequence is TGTGCCAGCAGGGGGACAGGGGGCCTATCTGAAGCTTTCTTT. Protein product: CASRGTGGLSEAFF.